The 7 T cell receptor beta chains listed next were all sequenced from one sample in a study of cytotoxic CD8 clonotypes in ibrutinib-treated CLL. Repertoires were generated with immunoSEQ multiplex PCR, while TCRdb's copy carries only in-frame clones and drops some. The table has 130,000 or so clones, 84% seen once. Material: PBMCs, obtained after 24 months of ibrutinib treatment. Receptors originate from a human donor with chronic lymphocytic leukemia.

This chain connects TRBV11-3 to TRBJ2-7; TRBD1 or TRBD2 may be the D gene (7 bases each). The V gene's germline CDR1 is SGHNT and CDR2 YENEEA. There are 14 residues in the CDR3. Trimming took off 5 bases at V and 5 bases at J, with 16 bases between the two ends. The CDR3 region is CASSQGGLGHEQYF. The CDR3 region has the DNA TGTGCCAGCAGCCAGGGGGGGTTAGGCCACGAGCAGTACTTC.

The rearrangement links TRBV27 to TRBJ2-7, with 9 bases that match TRBD1. With 5 bases clipped from V and 4 bases from J, the junction kept 12 bases outside the gene matches. The V gene's germline CDR1 is MNHEY and CDR2 SMNVEV (reference sequence). This CDR3 is 16 amino acids long. The CDR3 loop reads CASSLPYRGRLYEQYF. CDR3 nucleotide sequence: TGTGCCAGCAGTCTACCCTACAGGGGGCGCCTATACGAGCAGTACTTC.

The rearrangement joins TRBV10-3 to TRBJ2-6, with 7 bases lining up with TRBD1. Germline lookup yields CDR1 ENHRY and CDR2 SYGVKD. The CDR3 spans 17 residues. Trimming cost V 6 bases and J 0 bases; bases outside gene matches: 8. The CDR3 DNA is TGTGCCATCAGCAGGGACAGCCTTTCCTCTGGGGCCAACGTCCTGACTTTC. It translates to CAISRDSLSSGANVLTF.

This clone was counted a single time. In DNA form, the CDR3 reads TGTGCCAGCAGCCCAGGACCTTCTGGAAACACCATATATTTT. Its translation: CASSPGPSGNTIYF. This chain joins TRBV7-2 and TRBJ1-3, with D uncertain. Deletions cut 5 bases from V and 1 base from J, with 9 bases between. The CDR3 runs 14 residues. Germline V gene lookup returns CDR1 SGHTA and CDR2 FQGNSA. Looking up the rest from reference TRBV7-2 and TRBJ1-3 gives the full variable domain: GAGVSQSPSNKVTEKGKDVELRCDPISGHTALYWYRQSLGQGLEFLIYFQGNSAPDKSGLPSDRFSAERTGGSVSTLTIQRTQQEDSAVYLCASSPGPSGNTIYFGEGSWLTVV.

The chain links TRBV5-1 to TRBJ2-3; a possible D gene is TRBD1 (6 bases). Germline loops: CDR1 SGHRS, CDR2 YFSETQ. V was cut by 0 bases and J by 0 bases, with 8 bases left in between. This CDR3 region has 15 residues. CDR3 residues: CASSLAQGSTDTQYF. Here the CDR3 DNA reads TGCGCCAGCAGCTTGGCACAGGGTAGCACAGATACGCAGTATTTT. The whole variable domain, filled in from reference TRBV5-1 and TRBJ2-3, reads KAGVTQTPRYLIKTRGQQVTLSCSPISGHRSVSWYQQTPGQGLQFLFEYFSETQRNKGNFPGRFSGRQFSNSRSEMNVSTLELGDSALYLCASSLAQGSTDTQYFGPGTRLTVL.

V is TRBV15 and J is TRBJ1-4; TRBD1 aligns across 8 bases. Germline values: CDR1 LNHNV, CDR2 YYDKDF (reference sequence). This CDR3 has 16 residues. With V trimmed by 5 bases and J by 10 bases, 15 bases remained unmatched. Written as DNA, the CDR3 is TGTGCCACCAGCGCCCGGACAGGGCAGAATTTCGGAAAACTGTTTTTT. It translates to CATSARTGQNFGKLFF. Looking up the rest from reference TRBV15 and TRBJ1-4 gives the full variable domain: DAMVIQNPRYQVTQFGKPVTLSCSQTLNHNVMYWYQQKSSQAPKLLFHYYDKDFNNEADTPDNFQSRRPNTSFCFLDIRSPGLGDTAMYLCATSARTGQNFGKLFFGSGTQLSVL.

The genes are TRBV30 and TRBJ1-5; D remains unclear. Germline-derived CDR1 and CDR2 are GTSNPN and SVGIG (reference sequence). This CDR3 comprises 15 residues. Trimming shortened V by 0 bases and J by 7 bases, and 16 bases separated the two germline ends. The CDR3 DNA follows: TGTGCCTGGAGTGTACTCGGGGAGGGCGTCCAGCCCCAGCATTTT. Amino acids: CAWSVLGEGVQPQHF.